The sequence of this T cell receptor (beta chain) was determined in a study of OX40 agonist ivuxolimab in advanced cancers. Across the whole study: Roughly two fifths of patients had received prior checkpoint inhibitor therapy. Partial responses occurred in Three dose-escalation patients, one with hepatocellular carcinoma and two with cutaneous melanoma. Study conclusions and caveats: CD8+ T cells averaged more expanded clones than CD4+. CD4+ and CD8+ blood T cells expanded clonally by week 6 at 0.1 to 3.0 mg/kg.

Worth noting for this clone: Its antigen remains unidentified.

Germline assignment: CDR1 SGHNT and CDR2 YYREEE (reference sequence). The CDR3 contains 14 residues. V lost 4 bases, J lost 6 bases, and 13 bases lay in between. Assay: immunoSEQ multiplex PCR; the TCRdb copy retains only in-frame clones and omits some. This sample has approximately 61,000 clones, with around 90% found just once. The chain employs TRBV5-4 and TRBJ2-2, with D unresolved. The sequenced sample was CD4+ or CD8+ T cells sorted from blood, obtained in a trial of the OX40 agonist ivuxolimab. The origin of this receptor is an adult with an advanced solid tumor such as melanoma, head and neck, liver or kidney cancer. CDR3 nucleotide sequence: TGTGCCAGCAGCCCCGGACGTTTTCCCGGGGAGCTGTTTTTT. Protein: CASSPGRFPGELFF.